What follows are 11 T cell receptor beta chains derived from one specimen sequenced in a study of T-cell memory formation after mild COVID-19. From the 5' RACE reads, TCRdb called clonotypes with MiXCR, one entry per CDR3 protein. Of about 200,000 distinct CDR3 sequences detected, around 8.8% appear once; the ten largest clones hold around 3.3%. Sequenced: PBMCs or a T cell subset sorted from them (not recorded which). The source of these receptors is a man younger than 30 who had mild COVID-19 (a few samples of this study predate the infection). Cell type and time point are not known.

This clonotype showed up many times. The gene calls are TRBV7-3 and TRBJ2-2; D is uncertain. There are 11 residues in the CDR3. V was pared by 4 bases and J by 7 bases, with 4 bases between. Germline CDR1 and CDR2: SGHTA and FQGTGA. The CDR3 loop is CASSSYGELFF. The CDR3 nucleotides are TGTGCCAGCAGCTCTTACGGGGAGCTGTTTTTT.

This clonotype was counted a few times. The chain employs TRBV11-1 and TRBJ2-2; perhaps TRBD2 as D (5 bases). The V gene's germline CDR1 is SGHAT and CDR2 FQDESV (reference sequence). V lost 0 bases and J lost 4, with 9 bases in between. The CDR3 length is 15 residues. This chain's CDR3 is CASSLARAPTGELFF. The CDR3 DNA is TGTGCCAGCAGCTTAGCGCGGGCCCCCACCGGGGAGCTGTTTTTT. Full variable domain (outside the CDR3, taken from reference TRBV11-1 and TRBJ2-2): EAEVAQSPRYKITEKSQAVAFWCDPISGHATLYWYRQILGQGPELLVQFQDESVVDDSQLPKDRFSAERLKGVDSTLKIQPAELGDSAMYLCASSLARAPTGELFFGEGSRLTVL.

The chain has TRBV7-8 and TRBJ2-7, with D perhaps matching TRBD1 (6 bases). The CDR3 covers 14 residues. Germline lookup yields CDR1 SGHVS and CDR2 FQNEAQ. V was trimmed by 4 bases and J by 5 bases, leaving 15 bases between them. CDR3 region: CASSSELGANEQYV. The CDR3 DNA sequence: TGTGCCAGCAGCTCCGAACTGGGGGCGAACGAGCAGTACGTC.

The table lists this clonotype with many counts. This sequence joins TRBV29-1 and TRBJ2-3; 8 nucleotides agree with TRBD1. Germline V gene lookup returns CDR1 SQVTM and CDR2 ANQGSEA. V shed 6 bases and J 0 bases; nucleotides not matched to a gene: 5. This CDR3 contains 14 residues. This chain's CDR3 is CSVQYRGSTDTQYF. CDR3 DNA sequence: TGCAGCGTCCAATACAGGGGGAGCACAGATACGCAGTATTTT.

In this sample, this clonotype turned up many times. The V gene is TRBV4-2, the J gene TRBJ2-2; tentatively, D is TRBD1 or TRBD2 (5 bases each). V gave up 4 bases and J gave up 5 bases, with 17 bases separating them. Germline loops: CDR1 LGHNA, CDR2 YNFKEQ. This CDR3 has 16 residues. CDR3 amino acids: CASSPLRGAGTGELFF. CDR3 nucleotides: TGTGCCAGCAGCCCCCTGAGAGGGGCAGGGACCGGGGAGCTGTTTTTT.

The chain has TRBV28 and TRBJ2-7; no reliable D call. Trimming took 5 bases from V and 7 from J, leaving 15 bases between them. Germline V CDR1 and CDR2: MDHEN, SYDVKM. This CDR3 has 13 residues. The CDR3 is CASSDPARSEQYV. In nucleotides, the CDR3 is TGTGCCAGCAGTGATCCGGCACGTAGTGAGCAGTACGTC.

V usage is TRBV3-1 and J usage is TRBJ2-7, with 8 nucleotides matching TRBD2. The V gene end was trimmed by 6 bases and the J gene end by 2 bases; junction bases not matched to a gene: 9. Per germline, CDR1 LGHDT and CDR2 YNNKEL (reference sequence). The CDR3 length is 15 residues. This chain's CDR3 is CASRPSGGPTYEQYF. The CDR3 nucleotides are TGTGCCAGCAGACCGAGCGGGGGCCCTACCTACGAGCAGTACTTC.

The CDR3 loop is CASSWGGALSYEQYF. The DNA of the CDR3 is TGTGCCAGCAGTTGGGGAGGGGCCCTCTCCTACGAGCAGTACTTC. V is TRBV6-6 and J is TRBJ2-7; 7 nucleotides line up with TRBD2. The CDR3 has 15 residues. The ends lost 4 bases at V and 0 bases at J; junction bases unmatched: 6. CDR1 MNHNY and CDR2 SVGAGI come from the germline V gene (reference sequence).

This clonotype was counted between two and nine times. The gene calls are TRBV5-1 and TRBJ2-3; 9 bases are a match to TRBD2. This CDR3 is 17 amino acids long. Losses at the gene ends were 3 bases for V and 4 bases for J; bases not matched to a gene: 12. Germline V CDR1 and CDR2: SGHRS, YFSETQ. The CDR3 loop is CASSWGAGTSIPDTQYF. DNA for the CDR3: TGCGCCAGCAGCTGGGGTGCCGGGACTAGCATCCCAGATACGCAGTATTTT.

This clonotype was counted a few times. CDR3 loop: CASSQLQGAPDTQYF. DNA for the CDR3: TGTGCCAGCAGCCAATTACAGGGGGCCCCAGATACGCAGTATTTT. The chain combines TRBV4-2 with TRBJ2-3; TRBD1 aligns across 9 bases. The CDR3 has 15 residues. In germline, CDR1 is LGHNA, CDR2 YNFKEQ. The V gene end was trimmed by 2 bases and the J gene end by 4 bases; junction bases not matched to a gene: 4.

This clonotype was found a few times. This chain uses TRBV6-1 with TRBJ2-1; 10 nucleotides match TRBD1. The V gene's germline CDR1 is MNHNS and CDR2 SASEGT. CDR3 length: 16 residues. Unmatched junction bases numbered 14, after V lost 6 bases and J lost 9 bases. The CDR3: CASRLLPGQGFFEQFF. As DNA, the CDR3 is TGTGCCAGCAGACTACTCCCGGGACAGGGGTTCTTTGAGCAGTTCTTC.